This T cell receptor (beta chain) was observed in a study of T cells in Graves' hyperthyroidism and ophthalmopathy. About the research overall: Peripheral blood collection took place at initial diagnosis, before any treatment.

Calling Graves' hyperthyroidism stable meant ophthalmopathy did not progress within 18 months. The study excluded patients with uncontrolled infection, other autoimmune disease, pregnancy or lactation. Amplified TCR beta CDR3 regions came from RNA transcripts. Initially, a first-round RT-PCR of the TCR CDR3 employed the HTBI primer set. TCRdb re-called the multiplex PCR reads through MiXCR, storing one row per CDR3 protein. The sample has approximately 640,000 distinct CDR3 sequences, 15% to 20% seen once. There are 11 residues in the CDR3. The germline V gene has CDR1 DFQATT and CDR2 SNEGSKA (reference sequence). Deletions cut 5 bases from V and 9 bases from J, with 11 bases between.

This chain links TRBV20-1 with TRBJ2-1; D possibly corresponds to TRBD2 (6 bases). The receptor's source is a man aged 50 or older with Graves' hyperthyroidism. Sequences were obtained from blood. The CDR3 sequence is CSAQLATEQFF. In DNA, the CDR3 is TGCAGTGCTCAGCTAGCGACTGAGCAGTTCTTC.